The rows below give T cell receptor beta chains drawn from one sample of a study of T cell responses to AZD1222 COVID-19 vaccine. TCRdb's table, derived via immunoSEQ multiplex PCR, lists solely in-frame clones and lacks some. The sample contains over 100,000 clones, 86% of which appear only once. The specimen comprised peripheral blood, sampled 28 days after the second dose of the MenACWY control vaccine. These receptors were obtained from an adult who received the MenACWY meningococcal vaccine as a control. Each CDR3 is given with its conserved first and last residue. Fields, in order: D gene, clone size, J gene, CDR3 length, V gene, CDR3 DNA, CDR3 protein. The D gene is left open where the match is weak. Rows give clone size only sometimes, using once, few, many, or a class for an expanded clone.

>NA|NA|TRBJ1-2|13|TRBV11-2
TGTGCCAGCACCCAAGCAGGACAGAGGGGCTACACCTTC
CASTQAGQRGYTF
>TRBD1|NA|TRBJ1-3|15|TRBV5-1
TGCGCCAGCAGCTTGGCATCCGGGACAGGCCGCCCCATATATTTT
CASSLASGTGRPIYF
>NA|NA|TRBJ2-7|14|TRBV5-1
TGCGCCAGCAGCTTGGGAGGGTCGTTGAACGAGCAGTACTTC
CASSLGGSLNEQYF
>NA|NA|TRBJ1-1|15|TRBV5-5
TGTGCCAGCAGCGACCGGAGCGGGTGGGGCACTGAAGCTTTCTTT
CASSDRSGWGTEAFF
>NA|NA|TRBJ1-5|17|TRBV7-2
TGTGCCAGCAGCCCCCTCGGGACGGCGGTTAGCAATCAGCCCCAGCATTTT
CASSPLGTAVSNQPQHF
>TRBD1|few|TRBJ2-3|14|TRBV7-9
TGTGCCAGCAGCTTAGGACAGGGCCCAGATACGCAGTATTTT
CASSLGQGPDTQYF
>NA|NA|TRBJ2-3|13|TRBV24-1
TGTGCCACCGGGGGGCCGGGCACAGATACGCAGTATTTT
CATGGPGTDTQYF
>NA|NA|TRBJ2-7|15|TRBV5-4
TGTGCCAGCAGCTTGGAGGTGGGCAGGGCCTACGAGCAGTACTTC
CASSLEVGRAYEQYF
>TRBD1|NA|TRBJ2-7|14|TRBV6-2/TRBV6-3
TGTGCCAGCAGCTTCGGACAGGAGATCTACGAGCAGTACTTC
CASSFGQEIYEQYF
>NA|NA|TRBJ1-2|15|TRBV14
TGTGCCAGCAGCCAAGGGCTCGGTGGTCGATATGGCTACACCTTC
CASSQGLGGRYGYTF
>NA|NA|TRBJ1-1|14|TRBV6-4
TGTGCCAGCAGTGACTCGAAAGACGCAATACCTCGTTTCTTT
CASSDSKDAIPRFF
>NA|NA|TRBJ1-3|16|TRBV7-2
TGTGCCAGCGGAATCCAGAGCGCACGGACTGGAAACACCATATATTTT
CASGIQSARTGNTIYF
>TRBD1|NA|TRBJ1-2|13|TRBV28
TGTGCCAGCACCCAGGGAGGGGGCGAAGGCTACACCTTC
CASTQGGGEGYTF
>TRBD2|NA|TRBJ2-3|16|TRBV7-3
TGTGCCAGCAGCCCCGGACTAGCGGGGGGGACAGATACGCAGTATTTT
CASSPGLAGGTDTQYF
>NA|NA|TRBJ1-3|16|TRBV28
TGTGCCAGCAGTTTAGGGGGGGCGCGACGTGGAAACACCATATATTTT
CASSLGGARRGNTIYF
>TRBD1|NA|TRBJ1-6|14|TRBV5-1
TGCGCCAGCAGCTCCGGACAGGGGATATCACCCCTCCACTTT
CASSSGQGISPLHF
>NA|NA|TRBJ1-6|16|TRBV5-1
TGCGCCAGCAGCTTGGTCACGCGAACCTATAATTCACCCCTCCACTTT
CASSLVTRTYNSPLHF
>TRBD1|NA|TRBJ1-2|15|TRBV28
TGTGCCATCATGGGACAGGGGGCAACTCCACTTGGCTACACCTTC
CAIMGQGATPLGYTF
>TRBD1|NA|TRBJ2-1|12|TRBV14
TGTGCCAGCAGATTACAGGGGAATGAGCAGTTCTTC
CASRLQGNEQFF
>TRBD1|NA|TRBJ2-6|17|TRBV6-2/TRBV6-3
TGTGCCAGCAGTTTGACAGGGGTCTTTTCTGGGGCCAACGTCCTGACTTTC
CASSLTGVFSGANVLTF
>TRBD1|NA|TRBJ1-5|17|TRBV7-8
TGTGCCAGCAGCCAAAGAACAGGGGTGGTATCCAATCAGCCCCAGCATTTT
CASSQRTGVVSNQPQHF
>NA|NA|TRBJ1-2|13|TRBV29-1
TGCAGCGTTGATAGTCTAGGGAACTATGGCTACACCTTC
CSVDSLGNYGYTF